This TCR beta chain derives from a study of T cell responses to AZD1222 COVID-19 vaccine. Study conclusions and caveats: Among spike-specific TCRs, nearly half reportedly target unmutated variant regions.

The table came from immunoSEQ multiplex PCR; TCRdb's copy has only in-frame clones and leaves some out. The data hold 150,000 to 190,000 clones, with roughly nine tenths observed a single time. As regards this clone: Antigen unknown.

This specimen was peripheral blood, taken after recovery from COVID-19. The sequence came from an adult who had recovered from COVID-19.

The CDR3 region is CASSQDPGPNEKLFF. The CDR3 DNA reads as TGTGCCAGCAGCCAAGATCCAGGACCTAATGAAAAACTGTTTTTT. The rearrangement joins TRBV3-1 (or the pseudogene TRBV3-2) to TRBJ1-4; D gene uncertain. This CDR3 is built from 15 residues. Trimming took 0 bases from V and 3 from J, leaving 8 bases between them. CDR1 is LGHDT, CDR2 YNNKEL, per germline (reference sequence).